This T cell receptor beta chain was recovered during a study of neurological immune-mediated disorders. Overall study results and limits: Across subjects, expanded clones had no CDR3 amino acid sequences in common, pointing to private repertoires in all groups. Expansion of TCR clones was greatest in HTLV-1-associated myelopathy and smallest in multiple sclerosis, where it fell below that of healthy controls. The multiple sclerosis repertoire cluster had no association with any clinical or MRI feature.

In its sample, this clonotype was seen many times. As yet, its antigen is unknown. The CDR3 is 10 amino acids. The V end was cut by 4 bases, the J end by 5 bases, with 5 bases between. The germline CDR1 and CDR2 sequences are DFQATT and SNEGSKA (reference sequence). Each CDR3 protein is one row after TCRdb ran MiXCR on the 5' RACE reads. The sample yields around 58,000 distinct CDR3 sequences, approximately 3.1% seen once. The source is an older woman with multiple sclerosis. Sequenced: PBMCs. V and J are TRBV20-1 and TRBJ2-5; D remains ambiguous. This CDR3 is CSAISETQYF. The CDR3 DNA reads TGCAGTGCTATTTCGGAGACCCAGTACTTC.